What follows are 16 T cell receptor beta chains derived from one specimen sequenced in a study of cytomegalovirus exposure and HLA in healthy donors. A multiplex PCR was run with 60 Vbeta primers and 13 Jbeta primers. Assay: immunoSEQ multiplex PCR; the TCRdb copy retains only in-frame clones and omits some. This sample has approximately 190,000 clones, with roughly 73% found just once. The source material was PBMCs. The origin of the receptors is a woman aged 25 to 39 in good health and CMV-seronegative.

V is TRBV19 and J is TRBJ1-2; D unclear. The length of the CDR3 is 14 residues. V lost 2 bases to trimming and J lost 6 bases, with 13 bases between them. Germline CDR1 is LNHDA and CDR2 is SQIVND (reference sequence). The CDR3 DNA reads as TGTGCCAGTAGTATAAACCCGGTGGTTAATGGCTACACCTTC. It translates to CASSINPVVNGYTF.

This clone was seen once. This chain uses TRBV2 with TRBJ1-2, with D maybe TRBD1 (6 bases). CDR3 length equals 12 residues. CDR1 is SNHLY, CDR2 FYNNEI, per germline. V shed 6 bases and J shed 6 bases, with 11 bases lying between them. In nucleotides, the CDR3 is TGTGCCAGCAGAATCACAGGGAATGGCTACACCTTC. Its translation is CASRITGNGYTF.

CDR3 amino acids: CASSSGWTGFDEQYF. CDR3 sequence (DNA): TGTGCCAGCAGCTCTGGATGGACAGGGTTTGACGAGCAGTACTTC. The chain is built from TRBV5-8 and TRBJ2-7; 8 bases agree with TRBD1. The germline gives CDR1 SGHTS, CDR2 YDEGEE. CDR3 length: 15 amino acids. Trimming at V came to 3 bases and at J to 5 bases, leaving 10 bases not matched to a gene.

The V and J genes are TRBV19 and TRBJ2-1, with 8 bases lining up with TRBD1. This CDR3 is 13 amino acids long. After removal of 7 bases from V and 8 bases from J, the junction contained 7 bases not matched to a gene. Germline V lookup: CDR1 LNHDA, CDR2 SQIVND (reference sequence). CDR3: CASTRTGLDEQFF. The CDR3, as DNA: TGTGCCAGTACAAGGACAGGGCTGGATGAGCAGTTCTTC.

The chain employs TRBV18 and TRBJ2-2; D is perhaps TRBD2 (7 bases). The CDR3 is 15 amino acids. Between the trimmed V and J ends, which lost 3 bases and 5 bases, there was a span of 13 bases. CDR1 is KGHSH and CDR2 is LQKENI in the germline V gene. CDR3 DNA sequence: TGTGCCAGCTCACCCGGGGGGCCGGGTACCGGGGAGCTGTTTTTT. Protein product: CASSPGGPGTGELFF.

The V call is TRBV7-2, the J call TRBJ1-2; TRBD1 matches at 7 bases. Germline V gene sequence: CDR1 SGHTA, CDR2 FQGNSA. CDR3 size: 16 residues. V lost 2 bases and J lost 0; bases outside the gene matches: 6. CDR3 loop: CASSLRPGQPNYGYTF. The CDR3 DNA is TGTGCCAGCAGCTTAAGGCCGGGACAGCCTAACTATGGCTACACCTTC.

The rearrangement links TRBV19 to TRBJ2-7, with 7 bases that match TRBD2. Germline V gene data show CDR1 as LNHDA and CDR2 as SQIVND (reference sequence). The J segment lost 2 bases and the V segment lost 7 bases, leaving 5 bases of the junction unmatched. The CDR3 length is 13 residues. This CDR3 reads CASKRDSTYEQYF. The CDR3 region has the DNA TGTGCCAGTAAGCGGGACTCGACCTACGAGCAGTACTTC.

This clone has a handful of counts. This chain connects TRBV9 to TRBJ1-1; TRBD1 is a possible D gene (6 bases). Deletions cut 4 bases from V and 8 bases from J, with 12 bases between. The CDR3 spans 12 residues. Germline V CDR1 and CDR2: SGDLS, YYNGEE. CDR3 protein: CASSSGTFEAFF. The CDR3 DNA follows: TGTGCCAGCAGCTCAGGGACATTCGAAGCTTTCTTT.

The chain's CDR3 is CASSRREGYEQYF. The CDR3 DNA is TGCGCCAGCAGCCGCCGAGAGGGCTACGAGCAGTACTTC. The V gene is TRBV5-1, the J gene TRBJ2-7, with D possibly matching TRBD2 (5 bases). Germline values: CDR1 SGHRS, CDR2 YFSETQ. Trimming stripped 4 bases from V and 3 bases from J, with 11 bases between. This CDR3 region has 13 residues.

A few counts support this clone. The V call is TRBV30, the J call TRBJ1-1, with 8 bases that match TRBD1. V lost 2 bases to trimming and J lost 7 bases; unmatched junction nucleotides: 9. The CDR3 runs to 14 residues. CDR1 GTSNPN and CDR2 SVGIG come from the germline V gene (reference sequence). The CDR3 DNA sequence: TGTGCCTGGAGTCGCGGCAGGGGGCAAGTTGAAGCTTTCTTT. This gives the protein CAWSRGRGQVEAFF.

This clone was observed a handful of times. The chain recombines TRBV5-1 with TRBJ2-1; 7 positions agree with TRBD1. After removal of 2 bases from V and 8 bases from J, the junction contained 13 bases not matched to a gene. Germline lookup yields CDR1 SGHRS and CDR2 YFSETQ. The CDR3 contains 16 residues. CDR3 nucleotides: TGCGCCAGCAGCTTATCTGGCAGGGGGTCTGTCCATGAGCAGTTCTTC. It yields the protein CASSLSGRGSVHEQFF.

This clone was picked up a small number of times. V gene TRBV5-1 combines with J gene TRBJ2-3; 8 nucleotides align to TRBD2. The CDR3 is made up of 17 amino acids. The J segment lost 0 bases and the V segment lost 4 bases, leaving 10 bases of the junction unmatched. Germline V gene lookup returns CDR1 SGHRS and CDR2 YFSETQ. In nucleotides, the CDR3 is TGCGCCAGCAGCCGTGGACTAGCCGAAACTAGCACAGATACGCAGTATTTT. Translating gives CASSRGLAETSTDTQYF.

This sequence joins TRBV15 and TRBJ2-7; the D is unclear. This CDR3 region has 12 residues. V gave up 6 bases and J gave up 2 bases, with 8 bases separating them. CDR1 LNHNV and CDR2 YYDKDF come from the germline V gene (reference sequence). The CDR3 DNA is TGTGCCACCAGTAGCAACGCCTACGAGCAGTACTTC. This translates into CATSSNAYEQYF.

CDR3 DNA sequence: TGTGCCAGCAGCCCCTCGGGTCCTGAGCAGTTCTTC. Translating gives CASSPSGPEQFF. The chain links TRBV9 to TRBJ2-1, with D uncertain. The V end lost 4 bases, the J end lost 9 bases, and 11 bases lay between the germline ends. The CDR3 runs 12 residues. In germline, CDR1 is SGDLS, CDR2 YYNGEE.

This clone appeared a few times. The chain combines TRBV6-1 with TRBJ2-7, with TRBD2 as a possible D gene (6 bases). CDR1 and CDR2 (germline): MNHNS, SASEGT. This CDR3 is built from 12 residues. V lost 2 bases, J lost 6 bases, and 8 bases lay in between. The CDR3 protein is CASSEHGGEQYF. The CDR3 coding sequence is TGTGCCAGCAGTGAACACGGGGGCGAGCAGTACTTC.

The rearrangement uses TRBV5-6 and TRBJ2-7, with no clear D. Trimming shortened V by 1 base and J by 2 bases, and 7 bases separated the two germline ends. The CDR3 extends over 13 amino acids. CDR1 and CDR2 from the germline V gene are SGHDT and YYEEEE. The CDR3: CASSLRLPYEQYF. The CDR3, as DNA: TGTGCCAGCAGCTTGAGACTCCCCTACGAGCAGTACTTC.